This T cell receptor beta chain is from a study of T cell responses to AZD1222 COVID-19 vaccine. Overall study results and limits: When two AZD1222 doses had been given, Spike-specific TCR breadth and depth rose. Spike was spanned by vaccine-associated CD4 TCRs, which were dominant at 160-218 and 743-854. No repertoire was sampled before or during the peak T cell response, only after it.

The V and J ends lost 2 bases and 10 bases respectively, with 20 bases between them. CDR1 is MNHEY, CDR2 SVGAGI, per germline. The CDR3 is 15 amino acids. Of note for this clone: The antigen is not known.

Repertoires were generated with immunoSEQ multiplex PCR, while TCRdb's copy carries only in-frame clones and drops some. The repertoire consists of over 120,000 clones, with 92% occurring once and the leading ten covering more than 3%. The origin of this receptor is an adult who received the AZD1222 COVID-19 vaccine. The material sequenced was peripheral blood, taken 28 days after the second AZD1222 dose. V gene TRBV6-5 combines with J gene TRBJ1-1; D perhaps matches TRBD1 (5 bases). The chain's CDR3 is CASSYSSPKGYGAFF. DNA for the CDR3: TGTGCCAGCAGTTACAGTAGCCCCAAGGGGTACGGAGCTTTCTTT.